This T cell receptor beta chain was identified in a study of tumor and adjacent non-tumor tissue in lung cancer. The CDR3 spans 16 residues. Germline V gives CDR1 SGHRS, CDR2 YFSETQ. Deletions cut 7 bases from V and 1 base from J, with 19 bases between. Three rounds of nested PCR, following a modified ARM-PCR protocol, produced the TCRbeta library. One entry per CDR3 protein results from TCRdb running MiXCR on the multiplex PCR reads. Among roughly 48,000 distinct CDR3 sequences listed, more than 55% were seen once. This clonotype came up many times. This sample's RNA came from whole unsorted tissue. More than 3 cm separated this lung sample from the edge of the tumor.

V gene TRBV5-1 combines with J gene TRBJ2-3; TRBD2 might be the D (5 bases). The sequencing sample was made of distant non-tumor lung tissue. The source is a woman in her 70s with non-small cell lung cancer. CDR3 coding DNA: TGCGCCAGCGGACCAACGGGGTACTTGGGCACAGATACGCAGTATTTT. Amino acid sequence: CASGPTGYLGTDTQYF.